This T cell receptor beta chain was sequenced during a study of blood T cell repertoires in COVID-19. The authors' processing: Amplification from reference gene primers served as the basis for estimated nucleated cell counts. Libraries were prepared by immunoSEQ multiplex PCR; TCRdb keeps only in-frame clonotypes and omits some of them. The DNA gave D and trimming, while V, J and clone size come from that table. The sample records roughly 280,000 clones, roughly nine tenths being singletons. With V trimmed by 5 bases and J by 9 bases, 7 bases remained unmatched. The V gene's germline CDR1 is KGHDR and CDR2 SFDVKD. The CDR3 is 15 residues long. This clone showed up just a few times.

The TCR originated in a woman in her forties or fifties who had recovered from COVID-19. The sequenced sample consisted of PBMCs or T cells enriched from blood (not recorded which). The rearrangement joins TRBV24-1 to TRBJ2-1, with 12 bases matching TRBD2. Here the CDR3 DNA reads TGTGCCACCAGTGTTGCTAGCGGGAGGGCCGTTGAGCAGTTCTTC. Its protein is CATSVASGRAVEQFF.